This T cell receptor (beta chain) is drawn from a study of control samples from healthy donors and cancer patients. Profiled with immunoSEQ multiplex PCR; TCRdb holds only in-frame clones, not every one. The sample has some 79,000 clones, less than 90% seen once; the top ten hold approximately 3.6%. The germline CDR1 and CDR2 sequences are SGHTA and FQGTGA. Trimming pared 5 bases from V and 1 base from J, leaving 14 bases between. This CDR3 contains 15 residues. The clonotype was recovered from a woman between 45 and 65 years old in good health. Sequencing input: blood. The chain has TRBV7-3 and TRBJ1-2; D possibly corresponds to TRBD1 (5 bases). CDR3 nucleotides: TGTGCCAGCAGCATGGGGCAGTTTTTTAACTATGGCTACACCTTC. Its translation: CASSMGQFFNYGYTF.